Below, one T cell receptor beta chain is given with its context. Method: immunoSEQ multiplex PCR; TCRdb's copy keeps in-frame clones and lacks some. Among around 150,000 clones listed, around 79% were seen once. Germline assignment: CDR1 SGHDT and CDR2 YYEEEE. CDR3 length: 16 residues. Trimming removed 5 bases at V and 0 bases at J, with 17 bases between. Cohort placement rested on clinical history that participants reported themselves. The sample is drawn from a study of blood T cell repertoires in COVID-19. The TCR sequence derives from a woman aged 45-60 years who had recovered from COVID-19. The sample taken for sequencing was PBMCs or T cells enriched from blood (not recorded which). The chain couples TRBV5-6 to TRBJ1-2; D may be TRBD1 (6 bases). The CDR3 protein is CASSTLTGYANYGYTF. In DNA, the CDR3 is TGTGCCAGCAGTACCTTGACAGGATACGCTAACTATGGCTACACCTTC.